What follows describes a single T cell receptor beta chain. The repertoire was sequenced with immunoSEQ multiplex PCR; TCRdb's copy has only in-frame clones and lacks some. The table records around 690,000 clones, roughly 91% of them present only once. The length of the CDR3 is 16 residues. After removal of 4 bases from V and 5 bases from J, the junction contained 10 bases not matched to a gene. CDR1 and CDR2 (germline): SGHDN, FVKESK. This sample stems from a study of shared clonotypes between healthy human individuals. Overall study: Per donor, three plates held CD4 naive cells, three held CD4 memory, two held CD8 naive and one held CD8 memory.

Both CD45RO+ cells and CCR7-negative CD45RA+ TemRA cells were combined to make up CD8 memory. The sample consisted of memory CD8+ T cells from PBMCs. Noted subset: CD45RO+ cells pooled with CCR7-negative TemRA cells. The sequence was obtained from a man younger than 35 in good health. Some clones in this sample may be carry-over from other donors' samples. The chain has TRBV14 and TRBJ1-1; 10 positions match TRBD1. The CDR3 DNA is TGTGCCAGCAGCCTTCCAAGACAGGGGGCACTAACTGAAGCTTTCTTT. Translating it yields CASSLPRQGALTEAFF.